The 5 T cell receptor beta chains below all came from one sample that was sequenced in a study of T cells after yellow fever vaccination. One entry per CDR3 protein, called by TCRdb with MiXCR from the 5' RACE reads. This sample has a few hundred thousand distinct CDR3 sequences, with about 5.2% found just once. The sequences come from CD4+ T cells sorted from PBMCs, collected on the day of the yellow fever booster vaccination. These receptors were taken from a man between 18 and 35 years old who received the YFV17D yellow fever vaccine.

This clonotype was seen only a few times. Relative to the germline gene, one junction end is altered; a read error may explain this. The gene calls are TRBV25-1 and TRBJ2-1, with D unclear. Per germline, CDR1 MGHDK and CDR2 SYGVNS. This CDR3 region has 12 residues. Written as DNA, the CDR3 is TGTGCCAGCAGTGGTTTCAAGCCCATCCCGGTCTTC. It specifies CASSGFKPIPVF.

This clonotype turned up a few times. The chain is built from TRBV9 and TRBJ2-1; 7 positions agree with TRBD2. CDR1 and CDR2 from the germline V gene are SGDLS and YYNGEE. This CDR3 spans 16 amino acids. Trimming at V came to 0 bases and at J to 0 bases, leaving 3 bases not matched to a gene. This CDR3 reads CASSVAGGGSYNEQFF. DNA for the CDR3: TGTGCCAGCAGCGTAGCTGGCGGGGGCTCCTACAATGAGCAGTTCTTC.

Only a few counts were recorded for this clonotype. The genes are TRBV7-2 and TRBJ2-7; D remains unclear. Germline V lookup: CDR1 SGHTA, CDR2 FQGNSA. V lost 5 bases to trimming and J lost 3 bases, with 14 bases between them. This CDR3 comprises 14 residues. The CDR3 nucleotides are TGTGCCAGCAGCAACAATGGGGTCGGCTACGAGCAGTACTTC. Translating gives CASSNNGVGYEQYF.

The chain has TRBV5-1 and TRBJ2-6; D is uncertain. Germline loops: CDR1 SGHRS, CDR2 YFSETQ. Between the trimmed V and J ends, which lost 6 bases and 3 bases, there was a span of 22 bases. CDR3 size: 18 residues. CDR3 region: CASILGSGRPDGANVLTF. The DNA for the CDR3 is TGCGCCAGCATACTGGGGTCCGGACGTCCTGATGGGGCCAACGTCCTGACTTTC.

This clonotype was picked up many times. The V call is TRBV5-6, the J call TRBJ1-1, with D perhaps TRBD1 (5 bases). V lost 5 bases, J lost 4 bases, and 12 bases lay in between. CDR3 length: 13 amino acids. Germline CDR1 and CDR2: SGHDT and YYEEEE. In DNA, the CDR3 is TGTGCCAGCAGATTTGGGGCGGCCACTGAAGCTTTCTTT. The encoded protein is CASRFGAATEAFF.